This T cell receptor (beta chain) was recovered during a study of identical twins. This clonotype came up a few times. Its antigen is undetermined. Regarding the study as a whole: There was an excess of low generation probability in the out-of-frame alpha sequences that twins shared. Potential partial confounding of zero-insertion analyses by invariant MAIT and iNKT cells was noted.

Germline values: CDR1 SGHTS, CDR2 YDEGEE. This CDR3 is 16 amino acids long. The V segment lost 1 base and the J segment 10 bases; nucleotides outside the gene matches: 17. TCRdb called the 5' RACE reads again in MiXCR, with one record for every CDR3 protein. The table has more than 400,000 distinct CDR3 sequences, roughly 15% seen once. These data were also reused for a study on yellow fever vaccine responses in identical twins.

The sequence was collected from a woman younger than 35 in good health. What was sequenced was CD4+ T cells sorted from blood. This sequence joins TRBV5-8 and TRBJ2-7; TRBD2 matches 7 bases. CDR3 amino acids: CASSLRRTGGTGEQYF. The CDR3 nucleotides read TGTGCCAGCAGCTTGAGGAGGACGGGGGGAACGGGGGAACAGTACTTC.